The clone carrying this T cell receptor beta chain appeared a few times. The antigen is undetermined. This CDR3 has 11 residues. The V gene's germline CDR1 is SGHKS and CDR2 YYEKEE (reference sequence). V was clipped by 3 bases and J by 6 bases, with 7 bases between them. The data derive from a study of liver allograft versus peripheral blood T cells. Study summary: What was compared were the T cell receptor repertoires in transplanted livers and those in the peripheral blood of recipients. Broader study findings: Differences were reported between the T cell receptor repertoires inside liver allografts and those that were detected in peripheral blood.

One entry per CDR3 protein results from TCRdb running MiXCR on the reads. Seen here are 6,500 to 9,000 distinct CDR3 sequences, over 15% observed once, and the top ten hold less than 30%. This TCR came from a human patient who had a liver transplant. Certain T cells may be donor cells from the graft. The chain joins TRBV5-5 to TRBJ2-7, with no clear D. The CDR3 spells CASSSLLEQYF. The CDR3 bases are TGTGCCAGCAGCTCCCTCCTCGAGCAGTACTTC.